The following is a T cell receptor (beta chain) sequence with its context. This entry belongs to a study of cytomegalovirus exposure and HLA in healthy donors. Assay used: immunoSEQ multiplex PCR; TCRdb lists only in-frame clones, some missing. The table records some 130,000 clones, approximately 82% of them present only once. The germline V and J ends were trimmed by 3 bases and 4 bases, with 17 bases remaining between them. The CDR3 is 15 amino acids. CDR1 is SGDLS, CDR2 YYNGEE, per germline. Sequencing was done on a sample of PBMCs. The sequence was collected from a man aged 30 to 39 in good health and CMV-seropositive. The V gene is TRBV9, the J gene TRBJ2-7; a possible D gene is TRBD1 (6 bases). The CDR3 loop reads CASSAQPGQPYEQYF. DNA for the CDR3: TGTGCCAGCAGCGCCCAACCGGGACAACCGTACGAGCAGTACTTC.